The present T cell receptor (beta chain) was sequenced within a study of T cells in narcolepsy. Germline-derived CDR1 and CDR2 are MGHRA and YSYEKL. This CDR3 is 14 amino acids long. V gave up 3 bases and J gave up 5 bases; unmatched junction bases: 1. The data were produced by immunoSEQ multiplex PCR, yet TCRdb's version contains in-frame clones alone and is incomplete. The sample has over 25,000 clones; around 82% are singletons. The sequence derives from a human donor with narcolepsy. The gene calls are TRBV4-1 and TRBJ2-2; 9 bases agree with TRBD2. The sequenced sample consisted of CD45RA- memory CD4+ T cells from PBMCs. CDR3 residues: CASSHSGGTGELFF. The CDR3 nucleotides are TGCGCCAGCAGCCACAGCGGGGGGACCGGGGAGCTGTTTTTT.